The rows below give T cell receptor beta chains drawn from one sample of a study of T cell responses to AZD1222 COVID-19 vaccine. Assay: immunoSEQ multiplex PCR; the TCRdb copy retains only in-frame clones and omits some. The data hold some 31,000 clones, with around nine tenths observed a single time. The sample consisted of peripheral blood, taken 28 days after the second AZD1222 dose. The receptors shown here come from an adult who received the AZD1222 COVID-19 vaccine. The CDR3 runs from the conserved cysteine through the conserved F or W. The D gene is left open where the match is weak. Size tells how often a clone was seen (once, few, many) or the class of an expanded clone, and some rows leave it out.

>-|TRBJ2-3|TRBV11-2|-
TGTGCCAGCAGCCCCTCGGTCGCCCTAAGCACAGATACGCAGTATTTT
CASSPSVALSTDTQYF
>-|TRBJ1-5|TRBV5-1|-
TGCGCCAGCAGCTTGGAGGGGAATAGCAATCAGCCCCAGCATTTT
CASSLEGNSNQPQHF
>-|TRBJ2-5|TRBV5-5|-
TGTGCCAGCAGCCGGAGACCGAATCAAGAGACCCAGTACTTC
CASSRRPNQETQYF
>-|TRBJ1-6|TRBV28|-
TGTGCCAGCAGGTCATTCAAGAGGTATAATTCACCCCTCCACTTT
CASRSFKRYNSPLHF
>-|TRBJ2-3|TRBV28|-
TGTGCCAGCGTCACTAGCACAGATACGCAGTATTTT
CASVTSTDTQYF
>-|TRBJ1-6|TRBV27|-
TGTGCCAGCAGTTTATCCGAGTCCCTTAGCTCCTATAATTCACCCCTCCACTTT
CASSLSESLSSYNSPLHF
>-|TRBJ1-6|TRBV9|TRBD1
TGTGCCAGCAGCACCGGACAGGGACGTAATTCACCCCTCCACTTT
CASSTGQGRNSPLHF
>-|TRBJ2-3|TRBV12-3/TRBV12-4|-
TGTGCCAGCAGTTTATCGGCCGGAGATACGCAGTATTTT
CASSLSAGDTQYF
>-|TRBJ1-5|TRBV7-9|-
TGTGCCAGCAGCTTAGAGGGTTCTCAGCCCCAGCATTTT
CASSLEGSQPQHF
>-|TRBJ1-1|TRBV7-2|-
TGTGCCAGCAGCTTCCAGGGAAACACTGAAGCTTTCTTT
CASSFQGNTEAFF
>-|TRBJ1-2|TRBV11-2|-
TGTGCCAGCAGCGGAGGGCCCTATGGCTACACCTTC
CASSGGPYGYTF
>-|TRBJ2-7|TRBV7-9|-
TGTGCCATCAGAGGCGGGTTCTACGAGCAGTACTTC
CAIRGGFYEQYF
>-|TRBJ2-7|TRBV4-2|TRBD1
TGTGCCAGCAGCCGGGGACAGGCCTCCTACGAGCAGTACTTC
CASSRGQASYEQYF
>-|TRBJ1-6|TRBV6-6|TRBD1
TGTGCCAGCAGGCAGGGGGCCGGTAATTCACCCCTCCACTTT
CASRQGAGNSPLHF
>-|TRBJ1-2|TRBV7-9|-
TGTGCCAGCAGCCCAGTGAAGGGATTAGACTACACCTTC
CASSPVKGLDYTF
>-|TRBJ2-2|TRBV7-9|-
TGTGCCAGCAGCTTAGGCGTCCGGAGGATGAACACCGGGGAGCTGTTTTTT
CASSLGVRRMNTGELFF
>-|TRBJ1-2|TRBV6-5|-
TGTGCCAGCAGTTACAGTTCGTTGGGGAACTATGGCTACACCTTC
CASSYSSLGNYGYTF
>-|TRBJ1-6|TRBV6-5|TRBD1
TGTGCCAGCAGAACAGGGGCCCGTTCACCCCTCCACTTT
CASRTGARSPLHF
>-|TRBJ1-1|TRBV5-1|TRBD1
TGCGCCAGCAGCCCCGGGACAGTGAACACTGAAGCTTTCTTT
CASSPGTVNTEAFF
>-|TRBJ1-5|TRBV27|TRBD1
TGTGCCAGCAGCTCGCCTGGGACAGGGGGGCAGCCCCAGCATTTT
CASSSPGTGGQPQHF
>-|TRBJ1-2|TRBV3-1/TRBV3-2|TRBD1
TGTGCCAGCAGCCAAGTATGGCCGACAGGGGATGGCTACACCTTC
CASSQVWPTGDGYTF
>-|TRBJ1-2|TRBV14|TRBD1
TGTGCCAGCAGCCAAAGGACAGGACCCGGGGGTGGCTACACCTTC
CASSQRTGPGGGYTF
>-|TRBJ1-1|TRBV10-3|-
TGTGCCATCAGTGAGTCGGGAGGGAGTTACCCGAACACTGAAGCTTTCTTT
CAISESGGSYPNTEAFF
>-|TRBJ1-2|TRBV9|-
TGTGCCAGCAGCGTAGGGTATACTGGCTACACCTTC
CASSVGYTGYTF
>-|TRBJ1-2|TRBV24-1|-
TGTGCCACCAGTGATCGGAGCTATGGCTACACCTTC
CATSDRSYGYTF
>-|TRBJ2-1|TRBV19|-
TGTGCCAGTAGTATTACCCTAGGCAATGAGCAGTTCTTC
CASSITLGNEQFF
>few|TRBJ1-2|TRBV25-1|-
TGTGCCAGCAGTGATAGGGGATTTGGCTACACCTTC
CASSDRGFGYTF
>-|TRBJ1-2|TRBV6-5|-
TGTGCCAGCACCACACAGGGTTATGGCTACACCTTC
CASTTQGYGYTF
>once|TRBJ2-7|TRBV12-3/TRBV12-4|-
TGTGCCAGCAGTTTTACGGCTTCCTACGAGCAGTACTTC
CASSFTASYEQYF
>-|TRBJ2-7|TRBV24-1|TRBD2
TGTGCCACCAGTGATTTCGTCCTAGCGGATAAATTCTACTTC
CATSDFVLADKFYF
>-|TRBJ1-6|TRBV18|-
TGTGCCAGCTCACCAGGCAGCTCCTATAATTCACCCCTCCACTTT
CASSPGSSYNSPLHF
>once|TRBJ1-6|TRBV5-4|TRBD1
TGTGCCAGCAGCTCCCGAAAGGTAACAGGGGTTGATAATTCACCCCTCCACTTT
CASSSRKVTGVDNSPLHF
>-|TRBJ1-2|TRBV5-1|-
TGCGCCAGCAGCTTGGCCTCGGGGGCCCGGGGGTATGGCTACACCTTC
CASSLASGARGYGYTF
>-|TRBJ1-2|TRBV7-2|-
TGTGCCAGCAGCTTAGAGGGGCGCAACTATGGCTACACCTTC
CASSLEGRNYGYTF
>-|TRBJ1-2|TRBV12-3/TRBV12-4|-
TGTGCCAGCAGTTTTGGTGGTCGTGGCTACACCTTC
CASSFGGRGYTF
>-|TRBJ2-7|TRBV18|TRBD2
TGTGCCAGCTCACCGACCTCAACTAGCGGCCACGAGCAGTACTTC
CASSPTSTSGHEQYF
>-|TRBJ2-2|TRBV25-1|TRBD1
TGTGCCAGCAGTGCCGCAGGGGGCGCTTTGAGGGGAACCGGGGAGCTGTTTTTT
CASSAAGGALRGTGELFF
>-|TRBJ1-3|TRBV6-5|-
TGTGCCACCACCTTTGGACAGTCTGGAAACACCATATATTTT
CATTFGQSGNTIYF
>-|TRBJ1-6|TRBV5-1|TRBD1
TGCGCCAGCAGCGAGACGGGACAGGGGAGTTCACCCCTCCACTTT
CASSETGQGSSPLHF
>-|TRBJ1-2|TRBV4-1|TRBD1
TGCGCCAGCAGCCGGGTGGGACAGCAGACGTATGGCTACACCTTC
CASSRVGQQTYGYTF
>-|TRBJ2-5|TRBV5-1|TRBD2
TGCGCCAGCAGCTTGAGTCTAGCGGGTGGAGAGACCCAGTACTTC
CASSLSLAGGETQYF
>-|TRBJ2-7|TRBV4-3|TRBD1
TGCGCCAGCAGCCAAGATCGGGACAGTTTTGACGAGCAGTACTTC
CASSQDRDSFDEQYF
>-|TRBJ2-7|TRBV5-3|-
TGTGCCAGAAGCTTCGTACACGAGGTGACCTCGTCCTACGAGCAGTACTTC
CARSFVHEVTSSYEQYF
>-|TRBJ1-3|TRBV15|-
TGTGCCACCAGCAGAGATGGGTGGCAGGGTAGGAACACCATATATTTT
CATSRDGWQGRNTIYF
>-|TRBJ2-1|TRBV15|TRBD1
TGTGCCACCAGCAGAGATCCCGGGACAGCCTACAATGAGCAGTTCTTC
CATSRDPGTAYNEQFF
>few|TRBJ1-3|TRBV28|TRBD1
TGTGCCAGCAGCTCACCGGGACAGGGAAACACCATATATTTT
CASSSPGQGNTIYF
>once|TRBJ2-1|TRBV4-2|-
TGTGCCAGCAGCTACTCCGGGTCAGACTACAATGAGCAGTTCTTC
CASSYSGSDYNEQFF
>-|TRBJ2-3|TRBV6-5|TRBD1
TGTGCCAGCAGTTACAGCGGGACAGGGGGCGTTGATACGCAGTATTTT
CASSYSGTGGVDTQYF
>-|TRBJ2-7|TRBV7-6|-
TGTGCCAGCAGCTTAATGCATGCCTCCTACGAGCAGTACTTC
CASSLMHASYEQYF
>-|TRBJ1-5|TRBV7-2|-
TGTGCCAGCAGCTTAGAAATGAGGCCAGGGGCGTTCAATCAGCCCCAGCATTTT
CASSLEMRPGAFNQPQHF
>-|TRBJ1-2|TRBV6-1|-
TGTGCCAGCAGTGAAGGAGTTCTAAACTATGGCTACACCTTC
CASSEGVLNYGYTF
>few|TRBJ1-1|TRBV5-1|-
TGCGCCAGCAGCTTGGCCATAGGGACGGGCACTGAAGCTTTCTTT
CASSLAIGTGTEAFF
>-|TRBJ2-3|TRBV18|TRBD2
TGTGCCAGCTCACCACTGCCGCGGGGGGACACAGATACGCAGTATTTT
CASSPLPRGDTDTQYF
>-|TRBJ1-1|TRBV6-5|-
TGTGCCAGCAGTTACGGAGGAATTAATGGGAACACTGAAGCTTTCTTT
CASSYGGINGNTEAFF
>-|TRBJ2-7|TRBV7-3|-
TGTGCCAGCAGCTTAGCCCCAGGGTACGAGCAGTACTTC
CASSLAPGYEQYF
>-|TRBJ2-7|TRBV19|TRBD1
TGTGCCAGTAGTATACCAGGGGGCACCTACGAGCAGTACTTC
CASSIPGGTYEQYF
>-|TRBJ2-2|TRBV6-2/TRBV6-3|-
TGTGCCAGCAGTTACAATAGGGGGGATACGAACACCGGGGAGCTGTTTTTT
CASSYNRGDTNTGELFF
>-|TRBJ1-6|TRBV3-1/TRBV3-2|-
TGTGCCAGCAGCCAAGAGCCCCAGCTCGGATCACCCCTCCACTTT
CASSQEPQLGSPLHF
>-|TRBJ2-3|TRBV7-2|TRBD2
TGTGCCAGCAGCTTAGTAGCGGGTGGGACAGATACGCAGTATTTT
CASSLVAGGTDTQYF